This T cell receptor beta chain emerged from a study of quantifying T cell responses using KT2 cells. Study background: TCR alpha and beta constant-region primers primed reverse transcription of RNA.

This CDR3 is 14 amino acids long. The ends lost 0 bases at V and 12 bases at J; junction bases unmatched: 8. The germline gives CDR1 SEHNR, CDR2 FQNEAQ (reference sequence). The cDNA 3' end received a ligated oligonucleotide with a UMI. The first PCR ran 4 to 5 cycles with an equimolar RC1.1 and RC1.2 beta primer mix. Each CDR3 protein gets one entry after TCRdb re-called the UMI-ligation and nested PCR reads with MiXCR. The table records 45,000 to 65,000 distinct CDR3 sequences, roughly an eighth of them present only once. This TCR was recovered from a human donor. Sequencing used PBMCs spiked with cells of the T cell clone KT2. The rearrangement links TRBV7-9 to TRBJ1-1, with 9 bases fitting TRBD1. CDR3 protein: CASSLATGGEVPFF. The CDR3, as DNA: TGTGCCAGCAGCTTAGCCACAGGGGGCGAGGTCCCTTTCTTT.